The 25 T cell receptor beta chains below come from one sample, sequenced in a study of blood T cell repertoires in COVID-19. This table comes from immunoSEQ multiplex PCR, and its TCRdb copy is limited to in-frame clones, with some not included. The data contain about 170,000 clones, approximately 90% of them seen just once; the ten biggest clones take up almost 5%. The sample taken for sequencing was peripheral blood. The receptors originated from a man between 18 and 29 years old with COVID-19, enrolled during active disease.

In its sample, this clone was seen once. V gene TRBV10-3 combines with J gene TRBJ2-1; a weak D match, TRBD1 (5 bases). Germline V gene sequence: CDR1 ENHRY, CDR2 SYGVKD. The CDR3 totals 13 residues. V lost 7 bases, J lost 2 bases, and 9 bases lay in between. The CDR3 protein is CAINQGAYNEQFF. CDR3 sequence (DNA): TGTGCCATCAATCAAGGGGCCTACAATGAGCAGTTCTTC.

V usage is TRBV12-3 or TRBV12-4 and J usage is TRBJ1-2; TRBD1 might be the D (5 bases). The CDR3 runs 13 residues. V was trimmed by 9 bases and J by 7 bases, leaving 18 bases between them. The CDR3 region is CASGGLVSGGYTF. In DNA form, the CDR3 reads TGTGCCAGTGGGGGGTTGGTGTCAGGTGGCTACACCTTC.

The chain is built from TRBV5-6 and TRBJ1-2; D gene uncertain. Per germline, CDR1 SGHDT and CDR2 YYEEEE. There are 13 residues in the CDR3. The V end was cut by 4 bases, the J end by 3 bases, with 10 bases between. The CDR3 here is CASSRSGDYGYTF. CDR3 bases: TGTGCCAGCAGCCGATCCGGGGACTATGGCTACACCTTC.

The rearrangement links TRBV5-5 to TRBJ1-2; 8 nucleotides line up with TRBD1. Germline values: CDR1 SGHKS, CDR2 YYEKEE (reference sequence). The CDR3 runs 16 residues. V lost 4 bases and J lost 5; bases outside the gene matches: 13. Here the CDR3 reads CASSINSGTGGYGYTF. The DNA of the CDR3 is TGTGCCAGCAGCATAAACTCCGGGACAGGTGGATATGGCTACACCTTC.

The chain is built from TRBV19 and TRBJ1-2, with TRBD1 as a possible D gene (5 bases). This CDR3 is built from 15 residues. Trimming stripped 5 bases from V and 3 bases from J, with 16 bases between. CDR1 is LNHDA, CDR2 SQIVND, per germline (reference sequence). CDR3 amino acids: CASSLRDSDYYGYTF. The CDR3 bases are TGTGCCAGTAGTTTAAGGGACTCCGACTACTATGGCTACACCTTC.

This chain links TRBV5-1 with TRBJ1-1; D perhaps matches TRBD1 (6 bases). This CDR3 is 16 amino acids long. The ends were cut back, 4 bases at V and 1 base at J, with 17 bases in the middle. Germline CDR1 is SGHRS and CDR2 is YFSETQ. This chain's CDR3 is CASSITPGQPNTEAFF. CDR3 nucleotide sequence: TGCGCCAGCAGCATCACTCCGGGACAACCGAACACTGAAGCTTTCTTT.

The J gene is TRBJ1-1, the V gene TRBV3-1 (or the pseudogene TRBV3-2); no firm D call. CDR1 and CDR2 from the germline V gene are LGHDT and YNNKEL (reference sequence). The CDR3 has 13 amino acids. V was clipped by 1 base and J by 3 bases, with 6 bases between them. This CDR3 reads CASSQGGHTEAFF. CDR3 nucleotides: TGTGCCAGCAGCCAAGGTGGCCACACTGAAGCTTTCTTT.

This chain joins TRBV5-4 and TRBJ2-7, with D perhaps TRBD2 (5 bases). CDR1 and CDR2 (germline): SGHNT, YYREEE (reference sequence). Trimming removed 4 bases from V and 3 bases from J, with 8 bases in between. The CDR3 consists of 12 residues. Here the CDR3 DNA reads TGTGCCAGCAGCCGAGGGCTCTACGAGCAGTACTTC. Encoded protein: CASSRGLYEQYF.

V is TRBV27 and J is TRBJ1-1; weak D call: TRBD1 (6 bases). V was cut by 1 base and J by 6 bases, with 15 bases left in between. CDR3 length: 15 residues. The germline V gene has CDR1 MNHEY and CDR2 SMNVEV (reference sequence). This chain's CDR3 is CASSLWRGGVAEAFF. In nucleotides, the CDR3 is TGTGCCAGCAGTTTATGGAGAGGGGGGGTGGCTGAAGCTTTCTTT.

The J gene is TRBJ1-5, the V gene TRBV18; unclear D gene. The germline V and J ends were trimmed by 5 bases and 1 base, with 3 bases remaining between them. Germline V gives CDR1 KGHSH, CDR2 LQKENI. This CDR3 is 12 amino acids long. The CDR3 protein is CASSGSNQPQHF. The CDR3 region has the DNA TGTGCCAGCTCAGGCAGCAATCAGCCCCAGCATTTT.

This chain joins TRBV9 and TRBJ2-7; D ambiguous. V dropped 4 bases and J dropped 0 bases, with 11 bases sitting between them. The CDR3 consists of 14 residues. Germline V gene data show CDR1 as SGDLS and CDR2 as YYNGEE. CDR3 residues: CASSPFWSSYEQYF. CDR3 nucleotide sequence: TGTGCCAGCAGCCCTTTCTGGAGCTCCTACGAGCAGTACTTC.

The V gene is TRBV9, the J gene TRBJ2-1, with D perhaps TRBD2 (5 bases). V lost 0 bases to trimming and J lost 7 bases, with 17 bases between them. The CDR3 extends over 16 amino acids. Germline CDR1 reads SGDLS; CDR2 reads YYNGEE. This chain's CDR3 is CASSVATIWTGNEQFF. For the CDR3, the DNA is TGTGCCAGCAGCGTAGCTACTATATGGACGGGGAATGAGCAGTTCTTC.

The V call is TRBV6-4, the J call TRBJ1-5; the D gene is possibly TRBD1 (5 bases). The CDR3 is 14 amino acids. Germline CDR1 MRHNA, CDR2 SNTAGT. V lost 10 bases and J 2 bases, leaving 15 bases between the germline ends. The CDR3, as DNA: TGTGCCACCTTGGGGGGAGCATGCAATCAGCCCCAGCATTTT. Translated: CATLGGACNQPQHF.

The chain carries TRBV6-2 or TRBV6-3 and TRBJ2-3; 8 bases are shared with TRBD1. The trim removed 4 bases at V and 3 bases at J, leaving 9 bases unmatched. The germline CDR1 and CDR2 sequences are MNHEY and SVGEGT. The CDR3 spans 16 residues. The CDR3 loop is CASSSIRTGRTDTQYF. CDR3 coding DNA: TGTGCCAGCAGTTCCATCCGGACAGGGAGGACAGATACGCAGTATTTT.

The chain couples TRBV6-5 to TRBJ2-2, with TRBD1 as a possible D gene (5 bases). V was cut by 5 bases and J by 5 bases, with 9 bases left in between. The CDR3 contains 13 residues. Germline V gene sequence: CDR1 MNHEY, CDR2 SVGAGI. The CDR3 here is CASSTGGTGELFF. In DNA, the CDR3 is TGTGCCAGCAGTACAGGTGGGACCGGGGAGCTGTTTTTT.

This rearrangement joins TRBV29-1 to TRBJ1-1; tentative D call: TRBD1 (6 bases). CDR1 is SQVTM, CDR2 ANQGSEA, per germline. V was clipped by 7 bases and J by 1 base, with 16 bases between them. The CDR3 runs to 14 residues. This chain's CDR3 is CSGGRGWENTEAFF. The CDR3 nucleotides are TGCAGCGGGGGGCGAGGGTGGGAGAACACTGAAGCTTTCTTT.

The chain uses TRBV11-2 and TRBJ2-3; TRBD2 agrees at 9 bases. The V segment lost 1 base and the J segment 6 bases; nucleotides outside the gene matches: 5. The CDR3 covers 15 residues. Germline V CDR1 and CDR2: SGHAT, FQNNGV. The CDR3, as DNA: TGTGCCAGCAGCTTAGCGGCTAGCGGGAAGGATACGCAGTATTTT. Protein sequence: CASSLAASGKDTQYF. The full variable domain, rest sourced from reference TRBV11-2 and TRBJ2-3, is EAGVAQSPRYKIIEKRQSVAFWCNPISGHATLYWYQQILGQGPKLLIQFQNNGVVDDSQLPKDRFSAERLKGVDSTLKIQPAKLEDSAVYLCASSLAASGKDTQYFGPGTRLTVL.

The CDR3 loop reads CASSPFGPGGDEQYF. The CDR3 nucleotides are TGTGCCAGCTCACCATTTGGGCCAGGGGGCGACGAGCAGTACTTC. The rearrangement uses TRBV18 and TRBJ2-7, with 8 bases identical to TRBD1. The ends lost 2 bases at V and 5 bases at J; junction bases unmatched: 8. Germline V lookup: CDR1 KGHSH, CDR2 LQKENI. CDR3 length: 15 residues.

The chain uses TRBV4-3 and TRBJ1-5; the match to TRBD1 covers 9 bases. V shed 3 bases, J shed 2 bases, and the junction held 8 bases outside the gene matches. The CDR3 has 17 amino acids. Looked up from germline, CDR1 is LGHNA and CDR2 is YSLEER. CDR3 coding DNA: TGCGCCAGCAGCCAGGGGACAGGGAGCAGGGGCAATCAGCCCCAGCATTTT. The encoded protein is CASSQGTGSRGNQPQHF.

In this sample, this clone turned up once. V usage is TRBV7-2 and J usage is TRBJ1-6; 8 bases are shared with TRBD1. The CDR3 runs to 15 residues. In germline, CDR1 is SGHTA, CDR2 FQGNSA. V was pared by 5 bases and J by 7 bases, with 7 bases of the junction left unmatched. The DNA for the CDR3 is TGTGCCAGCAGCCAGACAGGGGTAGGAAATTCACCCCTCCACTTT. Amino acids: CASSQTGVGNSPLHF. Looking up the rest from reference TRBV7-2 and TRBJ1-6 gives the full variable domain: GAGVSQSPSNKVTEKGKDVELRCDPISGHTALYWYRQSLGQGLEFLIYFQGNSAPDKSGLPSDRFSAERTGGSVSTLTIQRTQQEDSAVYLCASSQTGVGNSPLHFGNGTRLTVT.

V is TRBV19 and J is TRBJ2-1; unclear D gene. Germline CDR1 LNHDA, CDR2 SQIVND (reference sequence). Between the trimmed V and J ends, which lost 3 bases and 1 base, there was a span of 16 bases. CDR3 size: 17 residues. CDR3 sequence (DNA): TGTGCCAGTAGTATCGCCGGTGGCGGCCTATCCTACAATGAGCAGTTCTTC. Protein sequence: CASSIAGGGLSYNEQFF.

CDR3 protein: CASSGGGGPYEQYF. The CDR3 DNA reads TGTGCCAGCAGTGGTGGGGGAGGGCCCTACGAGCAGTACTTC. The rearrangement joins TRBV2 to TRBJ2-7; 7 bases align to TRBD2. V shed 4 bases and J 2 bases; nucleotides not matched to a gene: 5. Germline V gene data show CDR1 as SNHLY and CDR2 as FYNNEI. This CDR3 spans 14 amino acids.

This chain connects TRBV5-6 to TRBJ1-5, with D possibly matching TRBD1 (5 bases). CDR3 length: 15 residues. CDR1 is SGHDT and CDR2 is YYEEEE in the germline V gene. Between the trimmed V and J ends, which lost 3 bases and 4 bases, there was a span of 14 bases. CDR3 sequence reads: CASSSLVGLNQPQHF. CDR3 bases: TGTGCCAGCAGCTCACTGGTGGGACTTAATCAGCCCCAGCATTTT.

A single count supports this clone. This chain uses TRBV10-3 with TRBJ2-1; TRBD2 aligns across 11 bases. The germline V gene encodes CDR1 ENHRY and CDR2 SYGVKD. The CDR3 has 15 residues. Losses at the gene ends were 7 bases for V and 3 bases for J; bases not matched to a gene: 5. The CDR3 nucleotides read TGTGCCATCAAAAACGGGACTAGCGGCTACAATGAGCAGTTCTTC. Amino acid sequence: CAIKNGTSGYNEQFF.

This clone was seen a single time. This chain joins TRBV13 and TRBJ1-4; the D is unclear. The CDR3 loop spans 16 amino acids. Trimming cost V 5 bases and J 4 bases, with 17 bases left between them. In germline, CDR1 is PRHDT, CDR2 FYEKMQ (reference sequence). CDR3 in amino acids: CASSPNPAEDNEKLFF. DNA of the CDR3: TGTGCCAGCAGCCCCAACCCCGCAGAAGATAATGAAAAACTGTTTTTT.